These T cell receptor beta chains were read from a single sample in a study of blood T cell repertoires in COVID-19. Only in-frame clones appear in the TCRdb table, and some are missing; sequencing was by immunoSEQ multiplex PCR. Of 150,000 to 200,000 clones detected, roughly 83% appear once; the ten largest clones hold more than 7.5%. The sequenced sample was PBMCs or T cells enriched from blood (not recorded which). These receptor sequences come from a woman younger than 45 who had recovered from COVID-19. Each CDR3 is given with its conserved first and last residue. The D gene is left open where the match is weak. Only some rows state a clone size, as once, few, many or a class for expanded clones.

J,V,D,size,CDR3
TRBJ2-5,TRBV28,TRBD1,.,CASTRRGQGIFQETQYF
TRBJ2-3,TRBV9,.,.,CASSASGTPDTQYF
TRBJ1-1,TRBV29-1,.,.,CSVETPGGGGNTEAFF
TRBJ2-7,TRBV6-5,TRBD2,.,CASSRLAGGEQYF
TRBJ1-5,TRBV23-1,TRBD1,.,CASSQWGDSRSNQPQHF
TRBJ1-1,TRBV27,.,.,CASSPYPGNTEAFF
TRBJ2-1,TRBV7-6,TRBD1,.,CASSPDRGHEQFF
TRBJ2-1,TRBV11-1,TRBD2,.,CASSRSRTSHTNEQFF
TRBJ2-2,TRBV24-1,.,.,CATSDTGQHGELFF
TRBJ2-7,TRBV9,.,.,CASSLNGYEQYF
TRBJ2-1,TRBV11-2,TRBD2,.,CASRTLAGTYNEQFF
TRBJ2-7,TRBV7-9,.,once,CASSKPLGLQYF
TRBJ2-1,TRBV2,.,.,CASSGILGALDNEQFF
TRBJ1-5,TRBV6-1,TRBD1,few,CASSEQQGVGNQPQHF
TRBJ2-2,TRBV28,TRBD1,.,CASTQGVAGELFF
TRBJ2-3,TRBV7-2,.,.,CASSLGGASSTDTQYF
TRBJ1-1,TRBV5-6,.,.,CASSPAGFTEAFF
TRBJ2-7,TRBV5-6,.,once,CASSFPGDPYEQYF
TRBJ1-2,TRBV7-9,.,.,CASSLSQEDYGYTF
TRBJ2-1,TRBV28,TRBD2,.,CASSLRTSIEQFF
TRBJ1-6,TRBV27,.,.,CASSLRGGGYNSPLHF
TRBJ2-2,TRBV28,TRBD2,.,CASSASGHRSETGELFF
TRBJ2-1,TRBV7-6,TRBD2,.,CASSLEGLAGAEQFF
TRBJ2-6,TRBV14,.,.,CASSQWPARANVLTF
TRBJ2-1,TRBV23-1,TRBD2,.,CASSPHLAGGSYNEQFF
TRBJ1-1,TRBV4-2,TRBD1,.,CASSQGGADRANTEAFF